This passage covers 27 T cell receptor beta chains from one sample sequenced in a study of blood T cell repertoires in COVID-19. The assay was immunoSEQ multiplex PCR, and TCRdb's table has in-frame clones only and misses some. The table has tens of thousands of clones, around 74% seen once; the top ten hold roughly 21%. Sequencing was done on a sample of peripheral blood. Every receptor here comes from a man between 65 and 85 years old with acute or convalescent COVID-19.

This clone came up once. The junction departs from the called germline gene at one end, perhaps through a read error. This chain joins TRBV7-7 and TRBJ1-1; 9 bases agree with TRBD1. The CDR3 runs 13 residues. Germline assignment: CDR1 SSHAT and CDR2 FNYEAQ (reference sequence). The CDR3 spells CASSQDRGGVAFF. In nucleotides, the CDR3 is TGTGCTAGCAGCCAAGACAGGGGGGGAGTCGCTTTCTTT.

This sequence joins TRBV15 and TRBJ2-2, with D tentatively TRBD2 (6 bases). The germline V and J ends were trimmed by 0 bases and 6 bases, with 11 bases remaining between them. The CDR3 covers 15 residues. Germline loops: CDR1 LNHNV, CDR2 YYDKDF (reference sequence). The CDR3, as DNA: TGTGCCACCAGCAGAGATTCTCGACTAGCCGGGGAGCTGTTTTTT. This translates into CATSRDSRLAGELFF.

The J gene is TRBJ2-7, the V gene TRBV13; TRBD2 aligns across 11 bases. Germline CDR1 PRHDT, CDR2 FYEKMQ (reference sequence). With V trimmed by 5 bases and J by 9 bases, 9 bases remained unmatched. The CDR3 has 14 residues. CDR3 in amino acids: CASSTSGRGGWQYF. The CDR3, as DNA: TGTGCCAGCAGCACTAGCGGGAGAGGAGGTTGGCAGTACTTC. Full variable domain (rest looked up from reference TRBV13 and TRBJ2-7): AAGVIQSPRHLIKEKRETATLKCYPIPRHDTVYWYQQGPGQDPQFLISFYEKMQSDKGSIPDRFSAQQFSDYHSELNMSSLELGDSALYFCASSTSGRGGWQYFGPGTRLTVT.

This rearrangement joins TRBV7-6 to TRBJ2-7, with 13 bases fitting TRBD2. The CDR3 contains 15 residues. Germline CDR1 reads SGHVS; CDR2 reads FNYEAQ. V shed 5 bases, J shed 3 bases, and the junction held 4 bases outside the gene matches. The CDR3 DNA follows: TGTGCCAGCAGCAAGGGACTAGCGGGAATCTACGAGCAGTACTTC. Its protein is CASSKGLAGIYEQYF. Looking up the rest from reference TRBV7-6 and TRBJ2-7 gives the full variable domain: GAGVSQSPRYKVTKRGQDVALRCDPISGHVSLYWYRQALGQGPEFLTYFNYEAQQDKSGLPNDRFSAERPEGSISTLTIQRTEQRDSAMYRCASSKGLAGIYEQYFGPGTRLTVT.

The chain joins TRBV28 to TRBJ2-2; 9 nucleotides agree with TRBD2. CDR3 size: 13 residues. Trimming at V came to 7 bases and at J to 5 bases, leaving 2 bases not matched to a gene. The germline V gene encodes CDR1 MDHEN and CDR2 SYDVKM. The CDR3 region has the DNA TGTGCCAGCATCGCGGGGGGGACCGGGGAGCTGTTTTTT. Encoded protein: CASIAGGTGELFF. Using reference TRBV28 and TRBJ2-2 for the parts outside the CDR3, the full variable domain is DVKVTQSSRYLVKRTGEKVFLECVQDMDHENMFWYRQDPGLGLRLIYFSYDVKMKEKGDIPEGYSVSREKKERFSLILESASTNQTSMYLCASIAGGTGELFFGEGSRLTVL.

The rearrangement links TRBV4-2 to TRBJ2-2; 10 positions agree with TRBD1. The CDR3 has 17 amino acids. The V and J ends lost 2 bases and 6 bases, in that order; junction bases with no gene match: 9. From germline, CDR1 is LGHNA and CDR2 YNFKEQ. CDR3 bases: TGTGCCAGCAGCCAACCCCGGGACAGGGGCCTCCCCGGGGAGCTGTTTTTT. Translating it yields CASSQPRDRGLPGELFF.

This chain links TRBV2 with TRBJ2-3; a possible D gene is TRBD1 (6 bases). The germline CDR1 and CDR2 sequences are SNHLY and FYNNEI. This CDR3 has 15 amino acids. The V end lost 2 bases, the J end lost 2 bases, and 11 bases lay between the germline ends. This CDR3 is CASSEYRDITDTQYF. As DNA, the CDR3 is TGTGCCAGCAGTGAATACAGGGATATCACAGATACGCAGTATTTT. The full variable domain, in which reference TRBV2 and TRBJ2-3 provide the parts outside the CDR3, is EPEVTQTPSHQVTQMGQEVILRCVPISNHLYFYWYRQILGQKVEFLVSFYNNEISEKSEIFDDQFSVERPDGSNFTLKIRSTKLEDSAMYFCASSEYRDITDTQYFGPGTRLTVL.

The chain carries TRBV4-3 and TRBJ2-3; D possibly corresponds to TRBD2 (6 bases). Looked up from germline, CDR1 is LGHNA and CDR2 is YSLEER. V was trimmed by 4 bases and J by 7 bases, leaving 15 bases between them. The CDR3 runs 14 residues. The CDR3 DNA sequence: TGCGCCAGCAGCCCTGACGGGAGACTCAATACGCAGTATTTT. It translates to CASSPDGRLNTQYF.

The V gene is TRBV2, the J gene TRBJ2-5; weak D call: TRBD1 (6 bases). CDR3 length equals 13 residues. In germline, CDR1 is SNHLY, CDR2 FYNNEI. Trimming took 6 bases from V and 1 from J, leaving 9 bases between them. CDR3 protein: CASRDSPQETQYF. Written as DNA, the CDR3 is TGTGCCAGCAGGGACAGCCCCCAAGAGACCCAGTACTTC.

This chain uses TRBV6-5 with TRBJ2-7, with D uncertain. CDR3 length: 15 residues. The ends were cut back, 0 bases at V and 0 bases at J, with 9 bases in the middle. Per the germline V gene, CDR1 is MNHEY and CDR2 is SVGAGI. CDR3 residues: CASSYSLGSSYEQYF. CDR3 DNA: TGTGCCAGCAGTTACTCCCTTGGCAGCTCCTACGAGCAGTACTTC.

This chain joins TRBV27 and TRBJ2-2; TRBD2 matches 10 bases. Trimming cost V 2 bases and J 7 bases; bases outside gene matches: 4. Germline values: CDR1 MNHEY, CDR2 SMNVEV (reference sequence). The CDR3 is 15 residues long. The CDR3 DNA is TGTGCCAGCAGTTTAAGCGGGAGGGCAATCGGGGAGCTGTTTTTT. Encoded protein: CASSLSGRAIGELFF.

CDR3 protein: CASSSLLAGGGNEQFF. CDR3 bases: TGTGCCAGCAGTTCCCTACTAGCGGGAGGGGGGAATGAGCAGTTCTTC. The chain uses TRBV28 and TRBJ2-1, with 13 bases lining up with TRBD2. Germline V CDR1 and CDR2: MDHEN, SYDVKM. The CDR3 contains 16 residues. The junction had 7 bases not matched to a gene; V was cut back by 4 bases and J by 7 bases.

The V call is TRBV4-1, the J call TRBJ1-1; TRBD1 is a possible D gene (6 bases). Germline V gives CDR1 MGHRA, CDR2 YSYEKL. V lost 4 bases to trimming and J lost 4 bases, with 16 bases between them. The CDR3 totals 15 residues. The CDR3 protein is CASSPPGAQGTEAFF. The CDR3 DNA reads as TGCGCCAGCAGCCCCCCAGGGGCCCAGGGCACTGAAGCTTTCTTT.

The V and J genes are TRBV19 and TRBJ1-2; D is unresolved. The CDR3 consists of 16 residues. V was clipped by 5 bases and J by 0 bases, with 16 bases between them. Germline CDR1 reads LNHDA; CDR2 reads SQIVND (reference sequence). CDR3 bases: TGTGCCAGTAGTCGACGCCAGCAGGAAGCTAACTATGGCTACACCTTC. Translation: CASSRRQQEANYGYTF. The complete variable domain, with remaining parts taken from reference TRBV19 and TRBJ1-2, reads DGGITQSPKYLFRKEGQNVTLSCEQNLNHDAMYWYRQDPGQGLRLIYYSQIVNDFQKGDIAEGYSVSREKKESFPLTVTSAQKNPTAFYLCASSRRQQEANYGYTFGSGTRLTVV.

This clone turned up a few times. V and J are TRBV19 and TRBJ1-5, with no clear D. The germline V and J ends were trimmed by 7 bases and 4 bases, with 17 bases remaining between them. In germline, CDR1 is LNHDA, CDR2 SQIVND (reference sequence). CDR3 length: 15 residues. In DNA, the CDR3 is TGTGCCAGTACTGAGGGCACCGGCGGTAATCAGCCCCAGCATTTT. It encodes CASTEGTGGNQPQHF. Combining the CDR3 with reference TRBV19 and TRBJ1-5 gives the whole variable domain DGGITQSPKYLFRKEGQNVTLSCEQNLNHDAMYWYRQDPGQGLRLIYYSQIVNDFQKGDIAEGYSVSREKKESFPLTVTSAQKNPTAFYLCASTEGTGGNQPQHFGDGTRLSIL.

This chain uses TRBV19 with TRBJ2-1; 15 bases align to TRBD2. Losses at the gene ends were 0 bases for V and 9 bases for J; bases not matched to a gene: 3. The CDR3 extends over 16 amino acids. CDR1 and CDR2 from the germline V gene are LNHDA and SQIVND (reference sequence). The CDR3 DNA follows: TGTGCCAGTAGTATAGATAGGACTAGCGGGAGGGGTGAGCAGTTCTTC. It codes for CASSIDRTSGRGEQFF.

As regards this clone: Within the sample, other DNA sequences also encode this same CDR3. The chain combines TRBV9 with TRBJ2-2, with D perhaps matching TRBD2 (6 bases). Germline CDR1 reads SGDLS; CDR2 reads YYNGEE. Trimming removed 2 bases from V and 3 bases from J, with 11 bases in between. The CDR3 sequence is 15 residues long. CDR3 sequence reads: CASSVGAGYTGELFF. CDR3 in DNA: TGTGCCAGCAGCGTCGGTGCGGGGTACACCGGGGAGCTGTTTTTT.

V and J are TRBV27 and TRBJ1-4, with 7 nucleotides matching TRBD1. The ends lost 6 bases at V and 8 bases at J; junction bases unmatched: 12. The CDR3 has 15 amino acids. The germline gives CDR1 MNHEY, CDR2 SMNVEV (reference sequence). The CDR3 region is CASSEQGSRREKLFF. DNA for the CDR3: TGTGCCAGCAGCGAACAGGGGAGCCGGAGGGAAAAACTGTTTTTT.

V usage is TRBV5-1 and J usage is TRBJ2-3; the match to TRBD1 covers 11 bases. Looked up from germline, CDR1 is SGHRS and CDR2 is YFSETQ. The V and J ends lost 5 bases and 3 bases, in that order; junction bases with no gene match: 5. This CDR3 comprises 15 residues. Written as DNA, the CDR3 is TGCGCCAGCAGTCCGGGACAGGGGGGAACAGATACGCAGTATTTT. It is translated as CASSPGQGGTDTQYF.

The gene calls are TRBV19 and TRBJ2-5; perhaps TRBD2 as D (5 bases). V was pared by 3 bases and J by 5 bases, with 16 bases between. The CDR3 consists of 15 residues. The germline gives CDR1 LNHDA, CDR2 SQIVND (reference sequence). The CDR3 region has the DNA TGTGCCAGTAGTATCCAAGCGCATTCGGGGGAGACCCAGTACTTC. Translation gives CASSIQAHSGETQYF.

V is TRBV6-5 and J is TRBJ2-3, with TRBD2 as a possible D gene (6 bases). The ends were cut back, 6 bases at V and 0 bases at J, with 10 bases in the middle. Per the germline V gene, CDR1 is MNHEY and CDR2 is SVGAGI. The CDR3 contains 14 residues. The CDR3 coding sequence is TGTGCCAGCAGCCCCCTAGCGAGCACAGATACGCAGTATTTT. Residues: CASSPLASTDTQYF.

The rearrangement uses TRBV19 and TRBJ2-1, with 12 nucleotides matching TRBD2. CDR1 and CDR2 from the germline V gene are LNHDA and SQIVND (reference sequence). Trimming cost V 5 bases and J 8 bases; bases outside gene matches: 7. The CDR3 has 15 residues. The CDR3 is CASSATSGRTDEQFF. The CDR3 nucleotides read TGTGCCAGTAGTGCGACTAGCGGGAGAACTGATGAGCAGTTCTTC.

The chain uses TRBV3-1 (or the pseudogene TRBV3-2) and TRBJ2-7; 7 positions agree with TRBD1. The length of the CDR3 is 11 residues. V shed 3 bases, J shed 11 bases, and the junction held 4 bases outside the gene matches. Germline CDR1 and CDR2: LGHDT and YNNKEL (reference sequence). CDR3 sequence: CASSQGQNKYF. The CDR3 region has the DNA TGTGCCAGCAGCCAGGGACAGAATAAGTACTTC.

The V gene is TRBV3-1 (or the pseudogene TRBV3-2), the J gene TRBJ1-3; D may be TRBD1 (5 bases). From germline, CDR1 is LGHDT and CDR2 YNNKEL (reference sequence). Trimming shortened V by 1 base and J by 0 bases, and 22 bases separated the two germline ends. The CDR3 runs 20 residues. The CDR3 DNA sequence: TGTGCCAGCAGCCAAGTTAATTTTGTATACAGGTCTTTCTCTGGAAACACCATATATTTT. This sequence encodes CASSQVNFVYRSFSGNTIYF.

The V call is TRBV7-2, the J call TRBJ2-7; 10 bases agree with TRBD1. CDR3 length: 14 amino acids. Germline V gives CDR1 SGHTA, CDR2 FQGNSA. V shed 5 bases, J shed 7 bases, and the junction held 8 bases outside the gene matches. DNA for the CDR3: TGTGCCAGCAGCACCAGACAGGGGGCATATGAGCAGTACTTC. This encodes CASSTRQGAYEQYF.

The gene calls are TRBV5-4 and TRBJ1-2; D remains ambiguous. Trimming pared 4 bases from V and 2 bases from J, leaving 9 bases between. The CDR3 is 13 amino acids. Germline values: CDR1 SGHNT, CDR2 YYREEE (reference sequence). The CDR3 loop reads CASSRGQNYGYTF. The CDR3 region has the DNA TGTGCCAGCAGCAGAGGGCAGAACTATGGCTACACCTTC. Together with reference TRBV5-4 and TRBJ1-2, the CDR3 gives the full variable domain: ETGVTQSPTHLIKTRGQQVTLRCSSQSGHNTVSWYQQALGQGPQFIFQYYREEENGRGNFPPRFSGLQFPNYSSELNVNALELDDSALYLCASSRGQNYGYTFGSGTRLTVV.

This clone ranks as medium-sized. The V gene is TRBV11-2, the J gene TRBJ1-6, with 9 positions matching TRBD1. The CDR3 covers 15 residues. Trimming cost V 1 base and J 10 bases; bases outside gene matches: 5. CDR1 is SGHAT, CDR2 FQNNGV, per germline. In DNA, the CDR3 is TGTGCCAGCAGCTTAGTGGGGACAGGGACCTCACCCCTCCACTTT. Translating it yields CASSLVGTGTSPLHF.